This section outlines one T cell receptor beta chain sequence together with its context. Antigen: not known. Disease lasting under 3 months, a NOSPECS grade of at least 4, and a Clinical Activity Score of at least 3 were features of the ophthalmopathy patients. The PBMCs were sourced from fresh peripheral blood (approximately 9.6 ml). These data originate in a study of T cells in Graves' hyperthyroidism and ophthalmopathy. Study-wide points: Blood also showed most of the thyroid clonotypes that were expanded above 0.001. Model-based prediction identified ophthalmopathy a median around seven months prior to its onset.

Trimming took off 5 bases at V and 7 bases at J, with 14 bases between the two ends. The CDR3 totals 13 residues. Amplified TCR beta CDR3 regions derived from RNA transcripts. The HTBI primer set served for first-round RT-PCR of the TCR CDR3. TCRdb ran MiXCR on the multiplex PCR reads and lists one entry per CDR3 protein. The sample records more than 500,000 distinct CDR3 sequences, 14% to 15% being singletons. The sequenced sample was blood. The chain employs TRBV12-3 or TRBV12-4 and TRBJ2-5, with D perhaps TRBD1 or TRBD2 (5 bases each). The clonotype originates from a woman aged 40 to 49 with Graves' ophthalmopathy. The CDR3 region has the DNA TGTGCCAGCAGTCCCAGGGATGGGGGGACCCAGTACTTC. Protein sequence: CASSPRDGGTQYF.